This T cell receptor (beta chain) was captured by sequencing in a study of blood T cell repertoires in COVID-19. Study at large: Samples came from the United States, Italy and Spain, spanning acute and convalescent COVID-19. T cells, B-cell-depleted T cells, or PBMCs supplied cDNA or gDNA.

Trimming took 8 bases from V and 2 from J; bases not matched to a gene: 12. The CDR3 contains 16 residues. CDR1 and CDR2 (germline): MGHRA, YSYEKL. Per the study methods: Reference gene primer amplification yielded estimated nucleated cell counts. The method was immunoSEQ multiplex PCR; TCRdb's version includes in-frame clones alone and lacks a portion of them. V and J calls and clone size are copied from that table; D and trimming were computed from the DNA. The table records 95,000 to 120,000 clones, 80% to 90% of them present only once. The sequenced material came from peripheral blood. The chain joins TRBV4-1 to TRBJ2-7; 10 bases map to TRBD2. The source of this sequence is a human donor in a cohort sampled during active COVID-19. In nucleotides, the CDR3 is TGCGCCAGCCTATCCACTACTAGCGGGATTACCTACGAGCAGTACTTC. Its protein is CASLSTTSGITYEQYF.